This T cell receptor (beta chain) was recorded in a study of beta chain features in type 1 diabetes. The wider study: The study found patients and healthy donors alike in age, gender and cell yields. Findings and caveats of the study: Researchers report that Type 1 diabetes patients had moderately but significantly shorter TCRB CDR3s across all four CD4+ subsets. Whether TCRB rearrangement is influenced by HLA type was left unresolved in this analysis. Type 1 diabetes patients showed fewer insertions and more deletions at VDJ junctions.

Since all of the isolated RNA was reverse transcribed, expressed TCRB transcripts were what got sequenced. A few million reads were obtained on average from naive, central memory and regulatory T cell samples. Libraries were prepared by immunoSEQ multiplex PCR; TCRdb keeps only in-frame clonotypes and omits some of them. The data contain 250,000 or so clones, 11% to 15% of them singletons. CDR1 is SGHTA and CDR2 is FQGNSA in the germline V gene. The CDR3 contains 13 residues. The ends were cut back, 6 bases at V and 4 bases at J, with 12 bases in the middle. In regard to this clone: Its antigen is unidentified.

The chain couples TRBV7-2 to TRBJ1-1; no clear D gene. The TCR originated in a man aged 25 to 45 with type 1 diabetes. The sequencing sample was made of naive CD4+ T cells from blood. In DNA form, the CDR3 reads TGTGCCAGCAGTCCCACTGCGGCCACTGAAGCTTTCTTT. It specifies CASSPTAATEAFF.